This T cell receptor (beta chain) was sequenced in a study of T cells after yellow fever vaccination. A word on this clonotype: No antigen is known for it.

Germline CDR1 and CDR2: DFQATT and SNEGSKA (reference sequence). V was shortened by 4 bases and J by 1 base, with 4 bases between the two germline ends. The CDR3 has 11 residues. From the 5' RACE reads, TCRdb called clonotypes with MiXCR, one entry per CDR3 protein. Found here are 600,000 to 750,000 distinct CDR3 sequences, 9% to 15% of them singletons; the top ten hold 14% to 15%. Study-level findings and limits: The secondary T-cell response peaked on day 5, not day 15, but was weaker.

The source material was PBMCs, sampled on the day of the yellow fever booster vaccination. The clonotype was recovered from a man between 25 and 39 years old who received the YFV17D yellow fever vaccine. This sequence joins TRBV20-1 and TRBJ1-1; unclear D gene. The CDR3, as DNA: TGCAGTGCTACCCCGAACACTGAAGCTTTCTTT. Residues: CSATPNTEAFF.